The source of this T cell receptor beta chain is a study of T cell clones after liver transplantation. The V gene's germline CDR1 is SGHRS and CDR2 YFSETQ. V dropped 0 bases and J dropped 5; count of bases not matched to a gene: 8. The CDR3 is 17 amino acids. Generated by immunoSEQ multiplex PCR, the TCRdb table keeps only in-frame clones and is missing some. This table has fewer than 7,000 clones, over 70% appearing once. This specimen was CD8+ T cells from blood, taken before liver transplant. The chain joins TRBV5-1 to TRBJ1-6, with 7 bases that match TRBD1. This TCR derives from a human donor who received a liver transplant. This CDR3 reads CASSLARQGGDNSPLHF. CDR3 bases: TGCGCCAGCAGCTTGGCAAGACAGGGAGGGGATAATTCACCCCTCCACTTT.